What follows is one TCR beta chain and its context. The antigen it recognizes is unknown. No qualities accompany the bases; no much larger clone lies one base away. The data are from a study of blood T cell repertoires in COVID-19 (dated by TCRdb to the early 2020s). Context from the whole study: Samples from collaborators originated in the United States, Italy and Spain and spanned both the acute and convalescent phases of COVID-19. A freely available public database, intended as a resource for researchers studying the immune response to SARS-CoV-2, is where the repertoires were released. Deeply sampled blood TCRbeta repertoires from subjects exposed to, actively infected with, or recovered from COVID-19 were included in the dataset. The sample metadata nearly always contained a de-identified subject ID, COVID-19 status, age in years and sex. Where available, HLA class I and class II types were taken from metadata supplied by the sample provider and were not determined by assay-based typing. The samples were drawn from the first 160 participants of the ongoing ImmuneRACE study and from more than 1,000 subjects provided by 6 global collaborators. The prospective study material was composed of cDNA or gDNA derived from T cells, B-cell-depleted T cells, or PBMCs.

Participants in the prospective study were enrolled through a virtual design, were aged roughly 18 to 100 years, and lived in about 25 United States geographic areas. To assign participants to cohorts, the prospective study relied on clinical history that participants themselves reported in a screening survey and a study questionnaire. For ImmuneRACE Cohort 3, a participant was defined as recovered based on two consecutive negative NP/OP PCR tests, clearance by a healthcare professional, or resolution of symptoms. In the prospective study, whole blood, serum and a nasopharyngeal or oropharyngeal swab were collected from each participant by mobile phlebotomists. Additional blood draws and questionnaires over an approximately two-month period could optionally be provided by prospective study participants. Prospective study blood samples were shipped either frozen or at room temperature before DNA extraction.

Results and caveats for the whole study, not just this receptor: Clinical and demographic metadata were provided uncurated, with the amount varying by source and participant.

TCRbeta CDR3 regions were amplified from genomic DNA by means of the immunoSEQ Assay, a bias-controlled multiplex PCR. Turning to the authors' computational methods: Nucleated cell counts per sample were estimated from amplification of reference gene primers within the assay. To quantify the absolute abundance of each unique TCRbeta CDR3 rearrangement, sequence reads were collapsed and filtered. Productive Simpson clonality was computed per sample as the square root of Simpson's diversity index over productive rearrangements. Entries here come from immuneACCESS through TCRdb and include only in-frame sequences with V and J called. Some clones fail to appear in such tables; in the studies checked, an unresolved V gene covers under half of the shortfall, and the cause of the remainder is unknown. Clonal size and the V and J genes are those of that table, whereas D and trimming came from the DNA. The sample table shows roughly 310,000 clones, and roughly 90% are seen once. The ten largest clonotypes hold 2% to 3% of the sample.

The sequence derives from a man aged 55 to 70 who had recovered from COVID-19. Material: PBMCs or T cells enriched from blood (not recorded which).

The bases read TGTGCCAGCAGGCGAGCGGGTGGTGTCTATGGCTACACCTTC. Its protein is CASRRAGGVYGYTF. The chain is assembled from TRBV5-4 and TRBJ1-2, with no D gene named confidently. The CDR3 runs 14 residues from the cysteine to the phenylalanine. Only CDR3 DNA remains: 42 bases, in frame from the first base. Trimming costs V 5 bases and J 4 bases, and their ends lie 15 bases apart. CDR1 SGHNT and CDR2 YYREEE were looked up in the germline V gene (reference sequence). Joined to the reference TRBV5-4 and TRBJ1-2 proteins, this CDR3 gives the full variable domain: ETGVTQSPTHLIKTRGQQVTLRCSSQSGHNTVSWYQQALGQGPQFIFQYYREEENGRGNFPPRFSGLQFPNYSSELNVNALELDDSALYLCASRRAGGVYGYTFGSGTRLTVV.